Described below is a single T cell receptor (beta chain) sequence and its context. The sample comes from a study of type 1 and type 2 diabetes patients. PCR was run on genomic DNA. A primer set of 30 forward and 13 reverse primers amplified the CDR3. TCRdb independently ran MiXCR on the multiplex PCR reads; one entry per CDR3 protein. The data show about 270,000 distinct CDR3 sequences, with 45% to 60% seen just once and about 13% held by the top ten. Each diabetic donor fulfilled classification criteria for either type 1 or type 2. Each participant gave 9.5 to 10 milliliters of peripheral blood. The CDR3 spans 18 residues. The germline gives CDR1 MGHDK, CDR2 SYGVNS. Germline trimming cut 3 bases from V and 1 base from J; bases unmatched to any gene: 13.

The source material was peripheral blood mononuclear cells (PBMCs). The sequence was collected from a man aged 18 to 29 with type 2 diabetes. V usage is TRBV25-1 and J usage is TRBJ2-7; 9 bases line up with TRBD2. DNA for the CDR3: TGTGCCAGCAGTGACCGAAAGGTGGTGCGGGAGGGATCCTACGAGCAGTACTTC. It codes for CASSDRKVVREGSYEQYF.